The 5 T cell receptor beta chains reported below all come from one sample, sequenced in a study of blood T cells in healthy people across ages. Then a second PCR, running about 6 to 12 cycles, was carried out with a sample-barcoded 5' primer and a J-beta primer mix. One entry per CDR3 protein results from TCRdb running MiXCR on the 5' RACE reads. The sample carries under 1,000,000 distinct CDR3 sequences, 35% to 40% recorded once. Sequenced material: blood. All receptors derive from a man aged 18 to 30 in good health.

This chain joins TRBV10-2 and TRBJ2-7; D remains unclear. V shed 0 bases and J shed 6 bases, with 9 bases lying between them. CDR1 and CDR2 (germline): WSHSY, SAAADI. The CDR3 length is 13 residues. The CDR3 here is CASSESRMSEQYF. CDR3 in DNA: TGCGCCAGCAGTGAGTCGAGGATGAGCGAGCAGTACTTC.

A word on this clonotype: A much larger clone differs from this one at a single base, so this may be a read error. The chain couples TRBV5-1 to TRBJ2-1; a weak D match, TRBD2 (5 bases). V was pared by 4 bases and J by 5 bases, with 13 bases between. The V gene's germline CDR1 is SGHRS and CDR2 YFSETQ. CDR3 length: 14 residues. The CDR3 reads CASSMEAGDNEQFF. CDR3 nucleotides: TGCGCCAGCAGCATGGAAGCCGGGGACAATGAGCAGTTCTTC.

This chain joins TRBV20-1 and TRBJ2-1; 12 bases map to TRBD2. Germline values: CDR1 DFQATT, CDR2 SNEGSKA (reference sequence). The CDR3 extends over 15 amino acids. J gave up 8 bases and V 0 bases, and 5 bases lay outside the gene matches. In DNA, the CDR3 is TGCAGTGCTAGAGATTGGCTAGCGGGGGGGCATGAGCAGTTCTTC. Translating it yields CSARDWLAGGHEQFF.

This clonotype was seen a few times. The chain recombines TRBV20-1 with TRBJ2-5; 7 bases align to TRBD1. V gave up 0 bases and J gave up 2 bases; unmatched junction bases: 6. The CDR3 loop spans 15 amino acids. The germline CDR1 and CDR2 sequences are DFQATT and SNEGSKA (reference sequence). DNA of the CDR3: TGCAGTGCTAGAGAGGCCGGGACAGCGCAAGAGACCCAGTACTTC. Protein product: CSAREAGTAQETQYF.

This clonotype has just a few counts. The rearrangement links TRBV27 to TRBJ2-7; TRBD1 aligns across 9 bases. CDR1 and CDR2 (germline): MNHEY, SMNVEV (reference sequence). CDR3 length equals 18 residues. With 2 bases clipped from V and 4 bases from J, the junction kept 15 bases outside the gene matches. This CDR3 is CASSLQPPGQGASYEQYF. The CDR3 nucleotides read TGTGCCAGCAGTTTACAGCCTCCGGGACAGGGTGCCTCTTACGAGCAGTACTTC.